This TCR beta chain originates from a study of CD8 T cells in ankylosing spondylitis. This clonotype was picked up many times. Its matching antigen is unknown. Study-level points and caveats: Characteristic, it appeared, of ankylosing spondylitis blood was a TCR beta motif of roughly 8 highly homologous variants. Disease-linked clones displayed a CD8+ phenotype and appeared relatively rarely in peripheral blood. Reportedly, significant enrichment of disease-linked clones occurred in matched ankylosing spondylitis synovial fluid.

Using quantitative 5'-RACE with molecular barcodes, the authors made TCR beta libraries. A single record per CDR3 protein comes from TCRdb applying MiXCR to the 5' RACE reads. The sample records around 150,000 distinct CDR3 sequences, about a sixth being singletons. Germline V gene lookup returns CDR1 SGHVS and CDR2 FQNEAQ. V lost 7 bases and J 4 bases, leaving 17 bases between the germline ends. The CDR3 length is 15 residues. The chain has TRBV7-8 and TRBJ2-1, with D unclear. This TCR was recovered from a male donor with ankylosing spondylitis or in good health (not recorded which). Source material: blood, either unsorted or a sorted T cell fraction (not recorded which). CDR3 nucleotide sequence: TGTGCCAGCACCAGCCCCGGATCGATTTACAATGAGCAGTTCTTC. Its translation: CASTSPGSIYNEQFF.